These T cell receptor beta chains were read from a single sample in a study of blood T cell repertoires in COVID-19. Clones were sequenced by immunoSEQ multiplex PCR, and TCRdb holds only the in-frame ones, with some missing. This table has about 270,000 clones, approximately 92% appearing once. The sample taken for sequencing was PBMCs or T cells enriched from blood (not recorded which). The receptors were gathered from a woman younger than 30 who had recovered from COVID-19. Each CDR3 is given with its conserved first and last residue. Each record gives: clone size, J gene, D gene, V gene, CDR3 protein, CDR3 DNA. The D gene is left open where the match is weak. Part of the rows lack a size; the others show once, few, many or a class for expanded clones.

once,TRBJ1-3,TRBD1,TRBV6-5,CASQGAGNTIYF,TGTGCCAGCCAGGGGGCAGGAAACACCATATATTTT
.,TRBJ1-1,TRBD1,TRBV10-3,CAISEATTGGDTEAFF,TGTGCCATCAGTGAGGCAACGACAGGGGGGGACACTGAAGCTTTCTTT
.,TRBJ2-1,TRBD1,TRBV2,CASSVGGDRAHNEQFF,TGTGCCAGCAGTGTCGGCGGGGACAGGGCACACAATGAGCAGTTCTTC
.,TRBJ2-2,.,TRBV6-5,CASSSSTGKYTGELFF,TGTGCCAGCAGTTCGTCTACCGGGAAGTACACCGGGGAGCTGTTTTTT
.,TRBJ1-4,.,TRBV3-1/TRBV3-2,CASSPSGRREKLFF,TGTGCCAGCAGCCCTTCGGGTCGGAGGGAAAAACTGTTTTTT
.,TRBJ2-5,TRBD2,TRBV5-1,CASHTSGGAEETQYF,TGCGCCAGCCACACTAGCGGGGGGGCTGAAGAGACCCAGTACTTC
once,TRBJ1-3,.,TRBV19,CASNQEGAGNTIYF,TGTGCCAGTAACCAAGAAGGGGCTGGAAACACCATATATTTT
.,TRBJ2-2,TRBD2,TRBV5-1,CASSSGLDTGELFF,TGCGCCAGCAGCTCAGGACTAGATACCGGGGAGCTGTTTTTT
.,TRBJ1-1,.,TRBV3-1/TRBV3-2,CASSSTPRMNTEAFF,TGTGCCAGCAGCAGCACCCCGCGTATGAACACTGAAGCTTTCTTT
.,TRBJ1-3,.,TRBV27,CASTSKGNSGNTIYF,TGTGCCAGCACTTCTAAGGGGAACTCTGGAAACACCATATATTTT
once,TRBJ1-6,.,TRBV18,CASSPLPDINSPLHF,TGTGCCAGCTCACCACTTCCGGACATTAACTCACCCCTCCACTTT
.,TRBJ1-1,TRBD1,TRBV5-1,CASSLQGAGNTEAFF,TGCGCCAGCAGCTTGCAGGGGGCAGGGAACACTGAAGCTTTCTTT
.,TRBJ2-3,TRBD2,TRBV7-3,CASSSEAGPTDTQYF,TGTGCCAGCAGCTCTGAAGCGGGACCGACAGATACGCAGTATTTT
.,TRBJ1-1,.,TRBV5-4,CASSLAGQLLVNTEAFF,TGTGCCAGCAGCTTGGCCGGACAGCTCCTAGTGAACACTGAAGCTTTCTTT
once,TRBJ1-6,.,TRBV5-1,CASSFSGDPSPLHF,TGCGCCAGCAGCTTCAGCGGGGACCCTTCACCCCTCCACTTT
.,TRBJ1-3,.,TRBV6-4,CASSDFRGPGNTIYF,TGTGCCAGCAGTGACTTTAGGGGCCCTGGAAACACCATATATTTT
.,TRBJ2-1,.,TRBV3-1/TRBV3-2,CASSLTGTTYNEQFF,TGTGCCAGCAGCCTGACAGGAACGACCTACAATGAGCAGTTCTTC
.,TRBJ1-6,TRBD1,TRBV6-5,CASRGGQAIGSPLHF,TGTGCCAGCAGGGGGGGACAGGCAATTGGTTCACCCCTCCACTTT
.,TRBJ1-6,.,TRBV27,CASSSSPGSGSPLHF,TGTGCCAGCAGTTCCTCCCCGGGGAGCGGATCACCCCTCCACTTT
.,TRBJ2-7,.,TRBV7-2,CASSPARTKSYEQYF,TGTGCCAGCAGCCCCGCGAGGACTAAATCCTACGAGCAGTACTTC
.,TRBJ2-5,.,TRBV5-1,CASSFSGGETQYF,TGCGCCAGCAGCTTTTCGGGTGGGGAGACCCAGTACTTC
.,TRBJ1-2,.,TRBV11-3,CASSPGDSDYGYTF,TGTGCCAGCAGCCCGGGAGACAGCGACTATGGCTACACCTTC
.,TRBJ1-6,TRBD1,TRBV10-3,CAISEAQPGQGFSPLHF,TGTGCCATCAGTGAGGCCCAACCGGGACAGGGATTTTCACCCCTCCACTTT
.,TRBJ1-4,.,TRBV5-1,CASSLEPRDKPTNEKLFF,TGCGCCAGCAGCTTGGAACCCAGGGATAAACCAACTAATGAAAAACTGTTTTTT
.,TRBJ2-2,.,TRBV7-2,CASSRSFPGELFF,TGTGCCAGCAGCCGGAGTTTTCCCGGGGAGCTGTTTTTT
.,TRBJ2-3,TRBD2,TRBV28,CASRTYGGASGDTQYF,TGTGCCAGCAGGACGTACGGGGGGGCGTCAGGAGATACGCAGTATTTT
.,TRBJ1-5,.,TRBV21-1,CASSCRDRNQPQHF,TGTGCCAGCAGCTGCCGGGACAGAAATCAGCCCCAGCATTTT
.,TRBJ2-7,TRBD1,TRBV28,CAATGDSYEQYF,TGTGCCGCGACAGGGGATTCCTACGAGCAGTACTTC